The 10 T cell receptor beta chains presented below share a single source sample, sequenced in a study of breast tumors, draining lymph nodes, adjacent tissues. One entry per CDR3 protein, called by TCRdb with MiXCR from the multiplex PCR reads. The data contain some 170,000 distinct CDR3 sequences, roughly 35% of them seen just once; the ten biggest clones take up less than 4%. Samples came from axillary lymph nodes draining the breast cancer. The source material was axillary lymph node tissue. These receptors were collected from a female donor with breast cancer. Some clones in this sample may be carry-over from other donors' samples.

This clonotype came up many times. The rearrangement links TRBV7-3 to TRBJ2-1, with D perhaps matching TRBD1 (6 bases). This CDR3 contains 14 residues. V lost 5 bases to trimming and J lost 8 bases, with 16 bases between them. The germline V gene encodes CDR1 SGHTA and CDR2 FQGTGA. The CDR3 sequence is CASSVRGDRHEQFF. Here the CDR3 DNA reads TGTGCCAGCAGCGTAAGGGGCGACAGGCATGAGCAGTTCTTC.

The sample holds one count of this clonotype. One end of the junction is discordant with germline, which a read error may explain. The chain employs TRBV9 and TRBJ2-3, with D hard to call. CDR1 and CDR2 from the germline V gene are SGDLS and YYNGEE. CDR3 size: 14 residues. CDR3 DNA: TGTGCCAGCAGCAGTAAGAGGCACGCAGATACGCAGTCCTTC. Protein: CASSSKRHADTQSF.

This clonotype was observed many times. CDR3 loop: CAISSSYEQYF. The CDR3 nucleotides read TGTGCCATCAGTTCCTCCTACGAGCAGTACTTC. The chain recombines TRBV10-3 with TRBJ2-7; D not certain. This CDR3 has 11 residues. V lost 5 bases, J lost 0 bases, and 2 bases lay in between. From germline, CDR1 is ENHRY and CDR2 SYGVKD.

This clonotype was detected many times. The chain uses TRBV12-3 or TRBV12-4 and TRBJ2-7; D uncertain. V was cut by 1 base and J by 2 bases, with 12 bases left in between. The CDR3 extends over 15 amino acids. The CDR3: CASSLVAAEAYEQYF. The CDR3 nucleotides read TGTGCCAGCAGTTTAGTGGCAGCTGAAGCCTACGAGCAGTACTTC.

Many counts were recorded for this clonotype. CDR3 sequence: CASSKQEGQPQHF. The CDR3 coding sequence is TGTGCCAGTAGTAAACAGGAAGGTCAGCCCCAGCATTTT. This chain links TRBV19 with TRBJ1-5; D is possibly TRBD1 (5 bases). There are 13 residues in the CDR3. V was cut by 4 bases and J by 6 bases, with 10 bases left in between. Looked up from germline, CDR1 is LNHDA and CDR2 is SQIVND (reference sequence).

The sample holds many counts of this clonotype. The V and J genes are TRBV4-2 and TRBJ1-6; 9 positions match TRBD1. The V and J ends lost 3 bases and 7 bases, in that order; junction bases with no gene match: 4. The CDR3 is 15 amino acids. Germline CDR1 LGHNA, CDR2 YNFKEQ. The CDR3 sequence is CASSHVDRGNSPLHF. The CDR3 DNA follows: TGTGCCAGCAGCCACGTGGACAGGGGCAATTCACCCCTCCACTTT.

CDR3 bases: TGTGCCAGCCCCAGTCGTACCCACACTGAAGCTTTCTTT. Residues: CASPSRTHTEAFF. The rearrangement links TRBV11-3 to TRBJ1-1; the D is unclear. The ends were cut back, 8 bases at V and 3 bases at J, with 13 bases in the middle. This CDR3 is built from 13 residues. Germline V gene data show CDR1 as SGHNT and CDR2 as YENEEA.

This clonotype was seen repeatedly, ten times or more. The chain carries TRBV19 and TRBJ2-5; D may be TRBD2 (5 bases). Trimming took off 5 bases at V and 0 bases at J, with 13 bases between the two ends. The CDR3 length is 15 residues. Germline V lookup: CDR1 LNHDA, CDR2 SQIVND (reference sequence). In DNA form, the CDR3 reads TGTGCCAGTAGTCCGAGGGCACAGTACCAAGAGACCCAGTACTTC. This gives the protein CASSPRAQYQETQYF.

This clonotype was seen more than once but under ten times. The chain joins TRBV20-1 to TRBJ1-1; D gene uncertain. V lost 6 bases and J 3 bases, leaving 20 bases between the germline ends. In germline, CDR1 is DFQATT, CDR2 SNEGSKA (reference sequence). This CDR3 has 15 residues. CDR3 residues: CSARKGGLRDTEAFF. In DNA form, the CDR3 reads TGCAGTGCCCGGAAGGGAGGCCTGAGGGACACTGAAGCTTTCTTT.

The table lists this clonotype with a count of one. The conserved phenylalanine or tryptophan normally closing the CDR3 is absent here, so this likely arose from a read error. This rearrangement joins TRBV7-8 to TRBJ2-3, with 8 bases lining up with TRBD2. The CDR3 is made up of 15 amino acids. Germline-derived CDR1 and CDR2 are SGHVS and FQNEAQ. CDR3 DNA: TGTGCCAGCAGGCCCGTAGCGGGACTGACAGGTACGCAGTATTCT. Its translation: CASRPVAGLTGTQYS.